This TCR beta chain is from a study of early T cells in non-severe SARS-CoV-2 infection. Looking at the study overall: Sequencing targeted bulk RNA from unsorted whole blood, leaving chains unpaired.

Study-wide results and limits: The matching step, a VDJdb search, favored anti-spike CD8 responses and missed private and CD4 specificities.

A note on this clonotype: The target antigen is unknown.

cDNA molecules, individually, were tagged with unique molecular identifiers. TCRdb reprocessed the 5' RACE reads via MiXCR and lists one record per CDR3 protein. The repertoire consists of approximately 70,000 distinct CDR3 sequences, with over 9.5% occurring once and the leading ten covering around 6.7%. Sequencing used whole blood. The sequence derives from an adult who was a healthcare worker with PCR-confirmed SARS-CoV-2 infection or an uninfected control (not recorded which).

The CDR3 loop is CASSAGTATNEKLFF. The CDR3 DNA reads TGTGCCAGCAGCGCCGGGACAGCAACTAATGAAAAACTGTTTTTT. This chain connects TRBV9 to TRBJ1-4, with 7 nucleotides matching TRBD1. Germline values: CDR1 SGDLS, CDR2 YYNGEE. There are 15 residues in the CDR3. Germline trimming cut 3 bases from V and 0 bases from J; bases unmatched to any gene: 2.